Presented here are 24 T cell receptor beta chains from one specimen sequenced in a study of type 1 and type 2 diabetes patients. The PCR template was genomic DNA. Multiplex PCR with 30 forward and 13 reverse primers amplified the TCR beta CDR3. In TCRdb, the multiplex PCR reads were re-called with MiXCR into one record per CDR3 protein. Among about 250,000 distinct CDR3 sequences, 40% to 50% were seen once, and the ten largest hold roughly 13%. The sequencing sample was made of peripheral blood mononuclear cells (PBMCs). These receptors all stem from a man aged 18 to 29 with type 2 diabetes.

The chain employs TRBV7-8 and TRBJ1-4, with 7 bases matching TRBD1. CDR3 length equals 15 residues. With V trimmed by 5 bases and J by 8 bases, 11 bases remained unmatched. Germline CDR1 is SGHVS and CDR2 is FQNEAQ. CDR3 sequence reads: CASSPQGREEEKLFF. The CDR3 bases are TGTGCCAGCAGCCCACAGGGGCGAGAAGAAGAAAAACTGTTTTTT.

This clonotype was detected once. The rearrangement uses TRBV6-1 and TRBJ1-3, with D uncertain. The germline V gene has CDR1 MNHNS and CDR2 SASEGT. The CDR3 consists of 14 residues. V shed 5 bases and J shed 0 bases, with 8 bases lying between them. The CDR3 coding sequence is TGTGCCAGCAGTTTTCAGCTCTCTGGAAACACCATATATTTT. Protein: CASSFQLSGNTIYF.

This rearrangement joins TRBV6-2 or TRBV6-3 to TRBJ1-5; D not resolved. CDR3 length equals 14 residues. The germline V gene encodes CDR1 MNHEY and CDR2 SVGEGT. Trimming took off 5 bases at V and 5 bases at J, with 13 bases between the two ends. CDR3 amino acids: CASSPSVGYQPQHF. The CDR3 DNA follows: TGTGCCAGCAGTCCCTCCGTGGGGTATCAGCCCCAGCATTTT.

This chain links TRBV11-2 with TRBJ2-2; no clear D gene. There are 11 residues in the CDR3. Looked up from germline, CDR1 is SGHAT and CDR2 is FQNNGV. V shed 2 bases and J shed 8 bases, with 3 bases lying between them. Here the CDR3 reads CASSLRGELFF. CDR3 nucleotides: TGTGCCAGCAGCTTAAGAGGGGAGCTGTTTTTT. The whole variable domain, filled in from reference TRBV11-2 and TRBJ2-2, reads EAGVAQSPRYKIIEKRQSVAFWCNPISGHATLYWYQQILGQGPKLLIQFQNNGVVDDSQLPKDRFSAERLKGVDSTLKIQPAKLEDSAVYLCASSLRGELFFGEGSRLTVL.

The rearrangement uses TRBV7-2 and TRBJ1-2; D gene unclear. The CDR3 length is 15 residues. In germline, CDR1 is SGHTA, CDR2 FQGNSA. Trimming cost V 0 bases and J 0 bases, with 8 bases left between them. In DNA, the CDR3 is TGTGCCAGCAGCTTAGCTGAGGGAGCTAACTATGGCTACACCTTC. It yields the protein CASSLAEGANYGYTF. Using reference TRBV7-2 and TRBJ1-2 for the parts outside the CDR3, the full variable domain is GAGVSQSPSNKVTEKGKDVELRCDPISGHTALYWYRQSLGQGLEFLIYFQGNSAPDKSGLPSDRFSAERTGGSVSTLTIQRTQQEDSAVYLCASSLAEGANYGYTFGSGTRLTVV.

Points on this clonotype: A much larger clonotype is one base distant, so this may be a read error. J is TRBJ1-6 and V is TRBV6-6; 9 bases are shared with TRBD1. Germline trimming cut 5 bases from V and 8 bases from J; bases unmatched to any gene: 10. This CDR3 has 16 residues. CDR1 MNHNY and CDR2 SVGAGI come from the germline V gene (reference sequence). CDR3 residues: CASSRSSGQGDSPLHF. The CDR3 nucleotides read TGTGCCAGCAGTCGATCTTCGGGACAGGGCGATTCACCCCTCCACTTT.

V gene TRBV27 combines with J gene TRBJ2-7, with D unresolved. V was clipped by 5 bases and J by 3 bases, with 14 bases between them. The CDR3 length is 14 residues. Germline CDR1 MNHEY, CDR2 SMNVEV (reference sequence). For the CDR3, the DNA is TGTGCCAGCAGTCGTTACGACTCCGTCTACGAGCAGTACTTC. Translated, it gives CASSRYDSVYEQYF.

The J gene is TRBJ1-5, the V gene TRBV15; perhaps TRBD1 as D (6 bases). The CDR3 has 15 amino acids. Trimming pared 3 bases from V and 3 bases from J, leaving 12 bases between. Germline CDR1 and CDR2: LNHNV and YYDKDF (reference sequence). The CDR3 region is CATSRGAGLNQPQHF. The CDR3 DNA follows: TGTGCCACCAGCAGGGGGGCAGGCCTCAATCAGCCCCAGCATTTT.

The sample holds a few counts of this clonotype. The J gene is TRBJ1-4, the V gene TRBV7-6; the match to TRBD1 covers 7 bases. The germline gives CDR1 SGHVS, CDR2 FNYEAQ. V was pared by 0 bases and J by 6 bases, with 10 bases of the junction left unmatched. CDR3 size: 17 residues. CDR3: CASSLATRGARDEKLFF. CDR3 DNA: TGTGCCAGCAGCTTAGCAACCAGGGGGGCGCGGGATGAAAAACTGTTTTTT.

This clonotype is a singleton in its sample. A junction end diverges from the germline sequence, so it may reflect a read error. The chain combines TRBV7-4 with TRBJ2-2, with D possibly TRBD2 on 5 matching bases. This CDR3 has 14 residues. Germline assignment: CDR1 SGHVT and CDR2 SQSDAQ. The CDR3 sequence is CASSLGPNTGKLFF. The CDR3 region has the DNA TGTGCCAGCAGCTTAGGACCTAACACCGGGAAGCTGTTTTTT.

The gene calls are TRBV20-1 and TRBJ2-7; a possible D gene is TRBD2 (6 bases). With 3 bases removed from V and 2 bases from J, the gap between germline ends came to 14 bases. The V gene's germline CDR1 is DFQATT and CDR2 SNEGSKA (reference sequence). The CDR3 runs to 14 residues. CDR3 loop: CSARRERRAYEQYF. The CDR3 DNA is TGCAGTGCTAGGAGGGAGCGGAGGGCCTACGAGCAGTACTTC.

The J gene is TRBJ1-2, the V gene TRBV4-3, with a possible D match to TRBD1 (6 bases). Germline assignment: CDR1 LGHNA and CDR2 YSLEER. The V end lost 5 bases, the J end lost 4 bases, and 20 bases lay between the germline ends. CDR3 size: 16 residues. Here the CDR3 reads CASSVSRLDSLYGYTF. CDR3 sequence (DNA): TGCGCCAGCAGCGTGTCCCGGTTGGACAGCCTCTATGGCTACACCTTC.

The chain combines TRBV7-8 with TRBJ2-5; D is possibly TRBD2 (7 bases). Germline lookup yields CDR1 SGHVS and CDR2 FQNEAQ. The CDR3 runs 14 residues. V shed 5 bases and J shed 1 base, with 11 bases lying between them. CDR3 in amino acids: CASSQGGVQETQYF. The CDR3 DNA sequence: TGTGCCAGCAGCCAAGGGGGGGTCCAAGAGACCCAGTACTTC. The full variable domain, rest sourced from reference TRBV7-8 and TRBJ2-5, is GAGVSQSPRYKVAKRGQDVALRCDPISGHVSLFWYQQALGQGPEFLTYFQNEAQLDKSGLPSDRFFAERPEGSVSTLKIQRTQQEDSAVYLCASSQGGVQETQYFGPGTRLLVL.

This clonotype was counted many times. V is TRBV2 and J is TRBJ2-2; TRBD2 is a possible D gene (5 bases). This CDR3 is 11 amino acids long. Trimming cost V 8 bases and J 5 bases, with 6 bases left between them. Germline V gene lookup returns CDR1 SNHLY and CDR2 FYNNEI. Written as DNA, the CDR3 is TGTGCCAGCTCGGGGACCGGGGAGCTGTTTTTT. This codes for CASSGTGELFF.

This clonotype was found a few times. J is TRBJ2-1 and V is TRBV7-8; a possible D gene is TRBD2 (5 bases). CDR3 length equals 14 residues. V dropped 5 bases and J dropped 2 bases, with 10 bases sitting between them. Germline CDR1 is SGHVS and CDR2 is FQNEAQ. This CDR3 reads CASSRGLTYNEQFF. As DNA, the CDR3 is TGTGCCAGCAGCCGCGGGCTGACCTACAATGAGCAGTTCTTC.

The chain uses TRBV6-6 and TRBJ1-2; D is undetermined. CDR1 is MNHNY and CDR2 is SVGAGI in the germline V gene (reference sequence). This CDR3 is built from 16 residues. With 7 bases removed from V and 1 base from J, the gap between germline ends came to 19 bases. CDR3 sequence: CASTATGNSLNYGYTF. The CDR3 nucleotides are TGTGCCAGCACCGCAACGGGGAATAGCCTTAACTATGGCTACACCTTC.

The CDR3 reads CASSGETANYGYTF. As DNA, the CDR3 is TGTGCCAGCAGCGGAGAGACAGCTAACTATGGCTACACCTTC. The V and J genes are TRBV5-8 and TRBJ1-2; a weak D match, TRBD1 (5 bases). The germline V and J ends were trimmed by 4 bases and 0 bases, with 10 bases remaining between them. CDR1 is SGHTS and CDR2 is YDEGEE in the germline V gene. This CDR3 region has 14 residues.

This clonotype has more than one count but fewer than ten. The chain recombines TRBV9 with TRBJ2-7, with TRBD1 matching 10 bases. The CDR3 loop spans 15 amino acids. The junction had 10 bases not matched to a gene; V was cut back by 4 bases and J by 6 bases. In germline, CDR1 is SGDLS, CDR2 YYNGEE. The CDR3 nucleotides are TGTGCCAGCAGCCGTAGGGGGACAGGGGCCTCCGAGCAGTACTTC. Protein sequence: CASSRRGTGASEQYF.

V and J are TRBV20-1 and TRBJ2-1; 10 bases match TRBD2. Germline V gives CDR1 DFQATT, CDR2 SNEGSKA (reference sequence). V lost 0 bases to trimming and J lost 8 bases; unmatched junction nucleotides: 7. This CDR3 is built from 15 residues. The CDR3 DNA is TGCAGTGCTAGAGATCCTAGCGGGAGTAGGGATGAGCAGTTCTTC. Translated, it gives CSARDPSGSRDEQFF.

This rearrangement joins TRBV7-6 to TRBJ2-1; no definite D call. Matching the DNA end better, TRBJ2-7 makes the J call doubtful. The CDR3 consists of 11 residues. Germline V gives CDR1 SGHVS, CDR2 FNYEAQ. CDR3 bases: TGTGCCAGCAGTTTCCACCGCGAGCAGTACTTC. Amino acid sequence: CASSFHREQYF.

The J gene is TRBJ2-2, the V gene TRBV12-5, with 7 bases matching TRBD2. Per germline, CDR1 LGHNT and CDR2 FRNRAP. The CDR3 contains 14 residues. The junction had 8 bases not matched to a gene; V was cut back by 7 bases and J by 6 bases. The CDR3 sequence is CASALLGGSGELFF. CDR3 in DNA: TGTGCTAGTGCTCTCTTGGGGGGGTCCGGGGAGCTGTTTTTT.

The chain carries TRBV7-3 and TRBJ2-3; D is perhaps TRBD2 (6 bases). Trimming took 4 bases from V and 5 from J, leaving 7 bases between them. The CDR3 spans 12 residues. Germline V gene lookup returns CDR1 SGHTA and CDR2 FQGTGA. For the CDR3, the DNA is TGTGCCAGCAGCTACGGGGGAGATACGCAGTATTTT. Its translation is CASSYGGDTQYF.

This chain joins TRBV4-2 and TRBJ1-6; no clear D gene. Germline V gene data show CDR1 as LGHNA and CDR2 as YNFKEQ. This CDR3 has 14 amino acids. V shed 0 bases and J shed 6 bases, with 6 bases lying between them. The CDR3 DNA is TGTGCCAGCAGCCAAGAGCGGGTTAATTCACCCCTCCACTTT. This sequence encodes CASSQERVNSPLHF.

Worth noting for this clonotype: With a much larger clone just one base away, this may be a read error. Because it lacks the conserved phenylalanine or tryptophan at the end, this CDR3 is likely a read error. The chain recombines TRBV2 with TRBJ1-2; D call uncertain. CDR1 is SNHLY, CDR2 FYNNEI, per germline. V gave up 10 bases and J gave up 6 bases, with 21 bases separating them. This CDR3 contains 14 residues. The CDR3 region has the DNA TGTGCCACCTCCGGGCCAAACTTAGGGAATGGCTACACCCTC. It encodes CATSGPNLGNGYTL.